These 26 T cell receptor beta chains share one sample of origin, sequenced in a study of cytomegalovirus exposure and HLA in healthy donors. The PCR employed 60 Vbeta primers together with 13 Jbeta primers. This table comes from immunoSEQ multiplex PCR, and its TCRdb copy is limited to in-frame clones, with some not included. In the table there are 130,000 to 150,000 clones, more than 60% of which are singletons. The sample taken for sequencing was PBMCs. These receptors were obtained from a male donor in good health and CMV-seronegative.

The CDR3 loop reads CASSTQGSPNYGYTF. CDR3 coding DNA: TGTGCCAGCAGTACGCAGGGGTCCCCTAACTATGGCTACACCTTC. This chain joins TRBV6-6 and TRBJ1-2, with D possibly TRBD1 on 6 matching bases. Germline V gene data show CDR1 as MNHNY and CDR2 as SVGAGI (reference sequence). Trimming took off 5 bases at V and 0 bases at J, with 13 bases between the two ends. The CDR3 runs to 15 residues.

V and J are TRBV7-9 and TRBJ2-1; 7 bases map to TRBD2. Looked up from germline, CDR1 is SEHNR and CDR2 is FQNEAQ (reference sequence). With 8 bases clipped from V and 1 base from J, the junction kept 8 bases outside the gene matches. The CDR3 runs 15 residues. The CDR3 nucleotides read TGTGCCAGCGAGGGTCCGGGAGGTTCCTACAATGAGCAGTTCTTC. It translates to CASEGPGGSYNEQFF. The variable domain in full, with the rest retrieved from reference TRBV7-9 and TRBJ2-1, is DTGVSQNPRHKITKRGQNVTFRCDPISEHNRLYWYRQTLGQGPEFLTYFQNEAQLEKSRLLSDRFSAERPKGSFSTLEIQRTEQGDSAMYLCASEGPGGSYNEQFFGPGTRLTVL.

V and J are TRBV18 and TRBJ1-2; 8 bases are a match to TRBD1. V was clipped by 3 bases and J by 1 base; unmatched bases: 7. Germline loops: CDR1 KGHSH, CDR2 LQKENI. This CDR3 contains 16 residues. CDR3 region: CASSPLTGEFNYGYTF. The CDR3 DNA reads as TGTGCCAGCTCACCCTTGACAGGGGAATTTAACTATGGCTACACCTTC. Supplemented by reference TRBV18 and TRBJ1-2, the full variable domain reads NAGVMQNPRHLVRRRGQEARLRCSPMKGHSHVYWYRQLPEEGLKFMVYLQKENIIDESGMPKERFSAEFPKEGPSILRIQQVVRGDSAAYFCASSPLTGEFNYGYTFGSGTRLTVV.

The CDR3 DNA reads as TGTGCCAGCAGCTTTACGCAGGGTACAGATACGCAGTATTTT. Translated: CASSFTQGTDTQYF. The J gene is TRBJ2-3, the V gene TRBV7-9, with D tentatively TRBD1 (5 bases). V lost 3 bases, J lost 3 bases, and 10 bases lay in between. Looked up from germline, CDR1 is SEHNR and CDR2 is FQNEAQ (reference sequence). The CDR3 spans 14 residues.

The chain joins TRBV19 to TRBJ2-5, with D perhaps matching TRBD1 (5 bases). V dropped 3 bases and J dropped 1 base, with 12 bases sitting between them. The CDR3 contains 15 residues. Germline CDR1 is LNHDA and CDR2 is SQIVND (reference sequence). CDR3 protein: CASSMHARAQETQYF. As DNA, the CDR3 is TGTGCCAGTAGTATGCATGCCAGGGCCCAAGAGACCCAGTACTTC.

V and J are TRBV7-9 and TRBJ1-2; D unresolved. V lost 4 bases and J lost 4, with 7 bases in between. Germline V gives CDR1 SEHNR, CDR2 FQNEAQ (reference sequence). The CDR3 is 12 residues long. CDR3 in DNA: TGTGCCAGCAGCTCACAGCCCTATGGCTACACCTTC. Its translation is CASSSQPYGYTF.

J is TRBJ2-7 and V is TRBV30; the match to TRBD1 covers 11 bases. The J segment lost 3 bases and the V segment lost 3 bases, leaving 7 bases of the junction unmatched. Germline V gene data show CDR1 as GTSNPN and CDR2 as SVGIG (reference sequence). The CDR3 has 15 residues. The DNA of the CDR3 is TGTGCCTGGAGGAGGGACAGGGGGAGGAACTACGAGCAGTACTTC. Amino acid sequence: CAWRRDRGRNYEQYF.

The V and J genes are TRBV5-1 and TRBJ1-1; maybe TRBD1 (6 bases). CDR3 length: 17 residues. The V and J ends lost 4 bases and 5 bases respectively, with 24 bases between them. CDR1 is SGHRS, CDR2 YFSETQ, per germline. CDR3 in DNA: TGCGCCAGCAGCGAGGGGGTTTTATCGACCCCGAGGACTGAAGCTTTCTTT. The encoded protein is CASSEGVLSTPRTEAFF. Full variable domain (rest looked up from reference TRBV5-1 and TRBJ1-1): KAGVTQTPRYLIKTRGQQVTLSCSPISGHRSVSWYQQTPGQGLQFLFEYFSETQRNKGNFPGRFSGRQFSNSRSEMNVSTLELGDSALYLCASSEGVLSTPRTEAFFGQGTRLTVV.

The V call is TRBV7-8, the J call TRBJ1-5; D unresolved. Germline V gene lookup returns CDR1 SGHVS and CDR2 FQNEAQ. Trimming cost V 1 base and J 0 bases, with 13 bases left between them. The CDR3 has 17 amino acids. The CDR3 spells CASSLERPSYSNQPQHF. The CDR3, as DNA: TGTGCCAGCAGCTTAGAGCGGCCTTCGTATAGCAATCAGCCCCAGCATTTT.

This clone showed up just a few times. This chain links TRBV5-1 with TRBJ1-2; a possible D gene is TRBD1 (6 bases). Trimming shortened V by 4 bases and J by 7 bases, and 17 bases separated the two germline ends. The length of the CDR3 is 14 residues. CDR1 SGHRS and CDR2 YFSETQ come from the germline V gene. The CDR3 DNA is TGCGCCAGCAGCCGGGTGGGGGGGCCCGGTGGCTACACCTTC. Translated: CASSRVGGPGGYTF.

This sequence joins TRBV7-2 and TRBJ1-2; 10 positions match TRBD1. In germline, CDR1 is SGHTA, CDR2 FQGNSA. V shed 3 bases and J 4 bases; nucleotides not matched to a gene: 8. The CDR3 sequence is 16 residues long. CDR3 residues: CASSFSPTGGTYGYTF. CDR3 bases: TGTGCCAGCAGCTTTTCACCGACAGGGGGCACCTATGGCTACACCTTC. Together with reference TRBV7-2 and TRBJ1-2, the CDR3 gives the full variable domain: GAGVSQSPSNKVTEKGKDVELRCDPISGHTALYWYRQSLGQGLEFLIYFQGNSAPDKSGLPSDRFSAERTGGSVSTLTIQRTQQEDSAVYLCASSFSPTGGTYGYTFGSGTRLTVV.

This clone appeared a single time. This chain connects TRBV6-4 to TRBJ2-3, with 7 bases lining up with TRBD1. The CDR3 is 13 residues long. V was clipped by 6 bases and J by 3 bases; unmatched bases: 3. Germline V CDR1 and CDR2: MRHNA, SNTAGT. The DNA for the CDR3 is TGTGCCAGCAGAAAGACAGGGACAGATACGCAGTATTTT. This translates into CASRKTGTDTQYF.

The chain is built from TRBV7-3 and TRBJ2-2, with TRBD2 matching over 8 bases. J gave up 5 bases and V 1 base, and 3 bases lay outside the gene matches. The CDR3 has 15 residues. Germline V gene sequence: CDR1 SGHTA, CDR2 FQGTGA. CDR3 DNA sequence: TGTGCCAGCAGCTTAATAAGCGGGGGAACCGGGGAGCTGTTTTTT. It is translated as CASSLISGGTGELFF.

Worth noting for this clone: Germline and junction disagree at one end, which may indicate a read error. V is TRBV7-7 and J is TRBJ2-2, with TRBD1 identical over 9 bases. The CDR3 is made up of 14 amino acids. Looked up from germline, CDR1 is SSHAT and CDR2 is FNYEAQ (reference sequence). In nucleotides, the CDR3 is TGTGCTAGCAGCACCCGGACAGGGGACGGGGAGCTGTTTTTT. Its translation: CASSTRTGDGELFF.

As DNA, the CDR3 is TGTGCCAGCAGCTTACCGTCCCCAGGACATCAAGAGACCCAGTACTTC. Amino acid sequence: CASSLPSPGHQETQYF. This chain joins TRBV7-6 and TRBJ2-5, with D possibly being TRBD1 (5 bases). CDR3 length: 16 residues. Germline V gene data show CDR1 as SGHVS and CDR2 as FNYEAQ. Deletions cut 2 bases from V and 2 bases from J, with 15 bases between.

V gene TRBV18 combines with J gene TRBJ2-7; TRBD1 is a possible D gene (5 bases). Looked up from germline, CDR1 is KGHSH and CDR2 is LQKENI. Trimming cost V 6 bases and J 6 bases, with 12 bases left between them. The CDR3 has 12 residues. DNA for the CDR3: TGTGCCAGCTCTAAAAGGGGTACCGAGCAGTACTTC. Its translation is CASSKRGTEQYF. Filled out from reference TRBV18 and TRBJ2-7, the complete variable domain reads NAGVMQNPRHLVRRRGQEARLRCSPMKGHSHVYWYRQLPEEGLKFMVYLQKENIIDESGMPKERFSAEFPKEGPSILRIQQVVRGDSAAYFCASSKRGTEQYFGPGTRLTVT.

In its sample, this clone ranks as medium-sized. The chain combines TRBV19 with TRBJ2-3; 9 nucleotides line up with TRBD1. CDR3 length equals 14 residues. The V and J ends lost 6 bases and 4 bases, in that order; junction bases with no gene match: 5. In germline, CDR1 is LNHDA, CDR2 SQIVND (reference sequence). The CDR3 protein is CASRDRGKADTQYF. In DNA, the CDR3 is TGTGCCAGTAGAGACAGGGGGAAGGCAGATACGCAGTATTTT.

The rearrangement uses TRBV6-5 and TRBJ1-6; a possible D gene is TRBD1 (5 bases). Germline lookup yields CDR1 MNHEY and CDR2 SVGAGI. The V gene lost 6 bases and the J gene lost 6 bases, with 9 bases spanning the gap. CDR3 length: 13 amino acids. The chain's CDR3 is CASRSDSNSPLHF. As DNA, the CDR3 is TGTGCCAGCAGATCCGACAGTAATTCACCCCTCCACTTT.

This clone turned up a few times. This chain uses TRBV9 with TRBJ1-2; 7 bases fit TRBD1. This CDR3 contains 15 residues. Germline CDR1 is SGDLS and CDR2 is YYNGEE. V lost 3 bases and J lost 4; bases outside the gene matches: 9. CDR3 protein: CASSADRVLRYGYTF. DNA for the CDR3: TGTGCCAGCAGCGCCGACAGGGTTCTGCGCTATGGCTACACCTTC.

The chain combines TRBV2 with TRBJ2-1; 7 nucleotides agree with TRBD1. Germline CDR1 and CDR2: SNHLY and FYNNEI. Trimming at V came to 10 bases and at J to 4 bases, leaving 13 bases not matched to a gene. The CDR3 length is 15 residues. The CDR3 nucleotides read TGTGCCACCTCCCAGTCGACAGGGAGTTACAATGAGCAGTTCTTC. As protein: CATSQSTGSYNEQFF.

The V and J genes are TRBV19 and TRBJ1-1; tentative D call: TRBD1 (5 bases). V was shortened by 1 base and J by 4 bases, with 13 bases between the two germline ends. The CDR3 length is 15 residues. CDR1 and CDR2 from the germline V gene are LNHDA and SQIVND (reference sequence). CDR3 loop: CASSIGGGGSTEAFF. In DNA form, the CDR3 reads TGTGCCAGTAGTATAGGCGGGGGAGGGAGCACTGAAGCTTTCTTT. The entire variable domain, with the rest obtained from reference TRBV19 and TRBJ1-1, is as follows: DGGITQSPKYLFRKEGQNVTLSCEQNLNHDAMYWYRQDPGQGLRLIYYSQIVNDFQKGDIAEGYSVSREKKESFPLTVTSAQKNPTAFYLCASSIGGGGSTEAFFGQGTRLTVV.

V is TRBV6-6 and J is TRBJ2-3; 10 bases line up with TRBD2. Germline lookup yields CDR1 MNHNY and CDR2 SVGAGI (reference sequence). The CDR3 has 14 amino acids. V lost 6 bases, J lost 1 base, and 1 base stayed unmatched. The CDR3 DNA reads TGTGCCAGCAGCCTAGCGGGGGGCACAGATACGCAGTATTTT. Its translation is CASSLAGGTDTQYF.

This clone was observed a handful of times. The chain joins TRBV4-2 to TRBJ2-6; TRBD2 is a possible D gene (7 bases). The ends were cut back, 4 bases at V and 0 bases at J, with 22 bases in the middle. There are 20 residues in the CDR3. Looked up from germline, CDR1 is LGHNA and CDR2 is YNFKEQ. The CDR3 coding sequence is TGTGCCAGCAGCCCAAAACTTACACCAGGGGAGGGCTCTGGGGCCAACGTCCTGACTTTC. Its translation is CASSPKLTPGEGSGANVLTF.

CDR3 nucleotides: TGTGCCTGGAGTCGGACAGTTAATCAGCCCCAGCATTTT. This gives the protein CAWSRTVNQPQHF. The V and J genes are TRBV30 and TRBJ1-5; weak D call: TRBD1 (6 bases). The V end lost 2 bases, the J end lost 4 bases, and 9 bases lay between the germline ends. The CDR3 totals 13 residues. In germline, CDR1 is GTSNPN, CDR2 SVGIG (reference sequence).

V is TRBV30 and J is TRBJ1-1; 7 bases are shared with TRBD1. Trimming removed 2 bases from V and 3 bases from J; junction bases left unmatched: 9. Germline V gene lookup returns CDR1 GTSNPN and CDR2 SVGIG (reference sequence). The CDR3 runs to 15 residues. The CDR3 DNA reads as TGTGCCTGGAGTCGTGGACAGGTCCCTCACACTGAAGCTTTCTTT. Translating gives CAWSRGQVPHTEAFF. Full variable domain (rest looked up from reference TRBV30 and TRBJ1-1): SQTIHQWPATLVQPVGSPLSLECTVEGTSNPNLYWYRQAAGRGLQLLFYSVGIGQISSEVPQNLSASRPQDRQFILSSKKLLLSDSGFYLCAWSRGQVPHTEAFFGQGTRLTVV.

The chain employs TRBV4-2 and TRBJ1-3; TRBD1 is a possible D gene (6 bases). The ends were cut back, 3 bases at V and 4 bases at J, with 16 bases in the middle. Germline V CDR1 and CDR2: LGHNA, YNFKEQ. CDR3 length: 16 amino acids. The CDR3, as DNA: TGTGCCAGCAGCCACCCCGTACAGGGTCGGGGAAACACCATATATTTT. Its protein product is CASSHPVQGRGNTIYF.